This T cell receptor (beta chain) was profiled in a study of blood T cell repertoires in COVID-19. The V and J ends lost 8 bases and 0 bases respectively, with 8 bases between them. Germline V lookup: CDR1 KGHSH, CDR2 LQKENI. The CDR3 is 13 residues long. In the authors' methods: Reference gene primer amplification gave estimated nucleated cell counts. Some clones are missing from TCRdb's copy, which holds only in-frame ones; the method was immunoSEQ multiplex PCR. The V and J calls and clone size are taken from that table; D and trimming were inferred from the DNA. The sample has around 380,000 clones; approximately 80% are singletons.

The chain links TRBV18 to TRBJ1-3; D might be TRBD1 (6 bases). The sequenced sample consisted of peripheral blood. The sequence was obtained from a human donor with acute or convalescent COVID-19. The donor label of this sample is uncertain. The CDR3 loop reads CASPDSSGNTIYF. The CDR3 bases are TGTGCCAGCCCGGACAGCTCTGGAAACACCATATATTTT.